This T cell receptor beta chain was recovered during a study of cytomegalovirus exposure and HLA in healthy donors. Primers: 60 Vbeta forward and 13 Jbeta reverse. TCRdb's copy holds only in-frame clones and misses some; the assay was immunoSEQ multiplex PCR. The data show 100,000 to 150,000 clones, 70% to 85% seen once. Notes on this clone: Antigen: not known.

Trimming took 6 bases from V and 7 from J, leaving 7 bases between them. Germline V gives CDR1 MNHNY, CDR2 SVGAGI (reference sequence). The CDR3 is made up of 12 amino acids. The donors (healthy individuals) were bone marrow donors. Study results and caveats: In a later analysis, more than 15,000 TCR beta sequences were associated with HLA alleles at 0.05 false discovery rate. Earlier findings revealed that most TCR beta V segments proved productive either about 90% or about 30% of the time.

The chain is built from TRBV6-6 and TRBJ1-6; D unresolved. The receptor was derived from a woman aged 55-69 years in good health and CMV-seropositive. Sequencing input: PBMCs. Here the CDR3 DNA reads TGTGCCAGCAGACCCGGGAATTCACCCCTCCACTTT. The encoded protein is CASRPGNSPLHF.